The TCR beta chain described here comes from a study of blood T cell repertoires in COVID-19. Study-level background: Donors in the United States, Italy and Spain gave samples during acute or convalescent COVID-19. PBMCs, B-cell-depleted T cells, or T cells provided the cDNA or gDNA that made up the material.

The CDR3 is made up of 15 amino acids. The germline gives CDR1 MRHNA, CDR2 SNTAGT. V lost 2 bases and J lost 6, with 15 bases in between. Authors' methods: The authors estimated nucleated cell counts from reference gene primer amplification. Profiled with immunoSEQ multiplex PCR; TCRdb holds only in-frame clones, not every one. D and trimming come from the DNA, and the V and J calls and clone size come from that table. The table records 20,000 to 25,000 clones, approximately 81% of them present only once. Sequenced input: peripheral blood. This receptor was taken from a man aged 35 to 55 with acute or convalescent COVID-19. The rearrangement uses TRBV6-4 and TRBJ2-3, with D maybe TRBD1 (6 bases). The DNA of the CDR3 is TGTGCCAGCAGTGACATGGGGGCTCCCGGCGATACGCAGTATTTT. Translation gives CASSDMGAPGDTQYF.